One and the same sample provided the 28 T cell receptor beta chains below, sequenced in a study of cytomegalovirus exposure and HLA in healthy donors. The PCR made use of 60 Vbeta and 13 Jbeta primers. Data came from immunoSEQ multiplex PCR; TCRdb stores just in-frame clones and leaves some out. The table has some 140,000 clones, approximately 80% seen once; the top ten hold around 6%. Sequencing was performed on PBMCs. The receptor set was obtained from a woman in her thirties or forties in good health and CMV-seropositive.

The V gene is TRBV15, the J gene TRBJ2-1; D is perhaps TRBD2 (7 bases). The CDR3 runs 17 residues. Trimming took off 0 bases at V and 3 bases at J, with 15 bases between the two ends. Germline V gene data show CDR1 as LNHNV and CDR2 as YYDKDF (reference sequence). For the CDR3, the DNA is TGTGCCACCAGCAGAGATCGTAGGGGGAGGGTCTACAATGAGCAGTTCTTC. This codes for CATSRDRRGRVYNEQFF.

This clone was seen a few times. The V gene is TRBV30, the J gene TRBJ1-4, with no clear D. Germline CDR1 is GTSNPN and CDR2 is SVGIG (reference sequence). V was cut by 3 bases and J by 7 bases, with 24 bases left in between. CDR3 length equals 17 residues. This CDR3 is CAWRRPLYRDRIEKLFF. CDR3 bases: TGTGCCTGGAGACGACCTCTCTACAGAGACCGTATTGAAAAACTGTTTTTT.

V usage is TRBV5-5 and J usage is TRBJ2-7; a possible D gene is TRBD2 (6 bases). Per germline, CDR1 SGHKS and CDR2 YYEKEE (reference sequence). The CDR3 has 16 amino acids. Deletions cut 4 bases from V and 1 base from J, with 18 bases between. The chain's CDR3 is CASSPRGSGTSYEQYF. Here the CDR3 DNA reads TGTGCCAGCAGCCCGCGGGGTAGCGGCACATCCTACGAGCAGTACTTC.

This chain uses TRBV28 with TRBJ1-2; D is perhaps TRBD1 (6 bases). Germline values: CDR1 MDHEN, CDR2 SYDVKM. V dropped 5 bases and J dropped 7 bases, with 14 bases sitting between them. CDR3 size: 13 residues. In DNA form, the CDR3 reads TGTGCCAGCAGTCAGGCCGGGGGGCTTGGCTACACCTTC. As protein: CASSQAGGLGYTF.

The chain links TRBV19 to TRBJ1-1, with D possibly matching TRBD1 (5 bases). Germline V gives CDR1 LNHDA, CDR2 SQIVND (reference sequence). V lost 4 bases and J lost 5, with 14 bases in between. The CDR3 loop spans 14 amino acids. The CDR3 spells CASSRGGAITEAFF. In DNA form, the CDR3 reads TGTGCCAGTAGTAGAGGCGGGGCAATAACTGAAGCTTTCTTT.

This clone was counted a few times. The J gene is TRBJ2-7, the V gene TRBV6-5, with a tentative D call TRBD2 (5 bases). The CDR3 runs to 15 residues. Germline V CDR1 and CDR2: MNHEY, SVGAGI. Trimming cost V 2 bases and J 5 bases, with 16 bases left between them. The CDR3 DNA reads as TGTGCCAGCAGTTACCGGGGTATTAGGCGGGACGAGCAGTACTTC. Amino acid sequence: CASSYRGIRRDEQYF.

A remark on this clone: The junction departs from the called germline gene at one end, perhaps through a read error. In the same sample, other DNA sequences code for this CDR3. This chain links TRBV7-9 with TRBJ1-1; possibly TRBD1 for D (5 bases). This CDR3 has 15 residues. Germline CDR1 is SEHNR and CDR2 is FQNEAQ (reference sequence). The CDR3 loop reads CASSLVQGSNTEAFF. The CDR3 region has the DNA TGTGCCAGTAGCTTAGTTCAGGGATCAAACACTGAAGCTTTCTTT.

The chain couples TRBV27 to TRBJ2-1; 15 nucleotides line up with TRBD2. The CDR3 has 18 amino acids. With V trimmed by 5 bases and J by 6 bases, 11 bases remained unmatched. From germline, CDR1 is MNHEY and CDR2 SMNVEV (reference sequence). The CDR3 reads CASSGIRTSGRAGNEQFF. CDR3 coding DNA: TGTGCCAGCAGTGGCATCCGGACTAGCGGGAGGGCCGGCAATGAGCAGTTCTTC.

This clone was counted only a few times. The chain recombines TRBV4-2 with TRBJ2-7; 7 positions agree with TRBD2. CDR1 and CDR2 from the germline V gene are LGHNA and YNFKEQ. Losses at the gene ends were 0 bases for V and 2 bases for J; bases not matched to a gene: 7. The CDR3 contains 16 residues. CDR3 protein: CASSQDLASGPYEQYF. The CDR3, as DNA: TGTGCCAGCAGCCAAGATTTAGCTAGCGGACCCTACGAGCAGTACTTC.

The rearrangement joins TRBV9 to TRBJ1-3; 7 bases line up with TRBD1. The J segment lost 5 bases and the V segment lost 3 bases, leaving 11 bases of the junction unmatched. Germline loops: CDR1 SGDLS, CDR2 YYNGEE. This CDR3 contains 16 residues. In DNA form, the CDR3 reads TGTGCCAGCAGCGGCCTACAGGGGAGTAAAAGAAACACCATATATTTT. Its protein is CASSGLQGSKRNTIYF.

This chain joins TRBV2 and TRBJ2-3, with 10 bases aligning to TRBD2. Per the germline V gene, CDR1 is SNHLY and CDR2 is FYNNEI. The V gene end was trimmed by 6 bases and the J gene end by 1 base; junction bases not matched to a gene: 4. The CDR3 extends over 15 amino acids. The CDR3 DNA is TGTGCCAGCAGGGGCCTAGCGGGAGGCACAGATACGCAGTATTTT. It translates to CASRGLAGGTDTQYF. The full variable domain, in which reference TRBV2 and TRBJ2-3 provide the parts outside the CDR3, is EPEVTQTPSHQVTQMGQEVILRCVPISNHLYFYWYRQILGQKVEFLVSFYNNEISEKSEIFDDQFSVERPDGSNFTLKIRSTKLEDSAMYFCASRGLAGGTDTQYFGPGTRLTVL.

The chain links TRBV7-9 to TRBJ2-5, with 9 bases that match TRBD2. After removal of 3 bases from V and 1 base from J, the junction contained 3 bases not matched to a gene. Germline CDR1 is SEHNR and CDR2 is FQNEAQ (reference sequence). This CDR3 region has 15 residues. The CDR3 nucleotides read TGTGCCAGCAGCTTTTCTAGCGGGGTCCAAGAGACCCAGTACTTC. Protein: CASSFSSGVQETQYF.

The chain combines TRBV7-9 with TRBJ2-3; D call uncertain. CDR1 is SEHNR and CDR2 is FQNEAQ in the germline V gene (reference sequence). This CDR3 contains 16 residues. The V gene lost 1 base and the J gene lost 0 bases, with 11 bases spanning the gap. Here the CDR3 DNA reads TGTGCCAGCAGCTTAGTAGTGGCTAGTAGCACAGATACGCAGTATTTT. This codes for CASSLVVASSTDTQYF.

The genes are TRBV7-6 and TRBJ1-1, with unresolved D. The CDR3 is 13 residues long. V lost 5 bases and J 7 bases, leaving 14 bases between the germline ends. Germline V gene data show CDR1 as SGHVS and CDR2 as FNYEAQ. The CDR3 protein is CASSASDGGEAFF. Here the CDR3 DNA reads TGTGCCAGCAGCGCATCGGACGGAGGTGAAGCTTTCTTT.

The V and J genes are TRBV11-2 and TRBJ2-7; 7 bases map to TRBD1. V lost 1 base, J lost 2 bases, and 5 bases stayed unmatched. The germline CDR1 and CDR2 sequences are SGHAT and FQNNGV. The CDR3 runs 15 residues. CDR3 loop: CASSLGQGLTYEQYF. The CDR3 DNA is TGTGCCAGCAGCTTAGGACAGGGATTAACCTACGAGCAGTACTTC.

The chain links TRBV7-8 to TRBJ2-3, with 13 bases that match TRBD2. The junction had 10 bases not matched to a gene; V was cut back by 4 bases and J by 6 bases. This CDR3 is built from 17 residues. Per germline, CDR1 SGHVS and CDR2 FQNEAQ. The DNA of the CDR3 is TGTGCCAGCAGCTCCCAACTAGCGGGAGGGCTGTACGATACGCAGTATTTT. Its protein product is CASSSQLAGGLYDTQYF.

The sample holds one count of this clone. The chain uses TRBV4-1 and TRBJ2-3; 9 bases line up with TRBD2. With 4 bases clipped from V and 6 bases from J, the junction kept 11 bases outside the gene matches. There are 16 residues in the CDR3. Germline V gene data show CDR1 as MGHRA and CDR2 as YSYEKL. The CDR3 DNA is TGCGCCAGCAGCCTTGGACTAGCGAGCACCACGGATACGCAGTATTTT. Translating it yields CASSLGLASTTDTQYF.

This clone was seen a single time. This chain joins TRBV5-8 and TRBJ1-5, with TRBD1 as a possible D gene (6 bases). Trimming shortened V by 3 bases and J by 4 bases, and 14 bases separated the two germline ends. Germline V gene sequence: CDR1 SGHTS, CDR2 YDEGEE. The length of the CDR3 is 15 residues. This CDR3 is CASSSGGQRNQPQHF. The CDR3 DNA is TGTGCCAGCAGCTCGGGCGGACAGCGGAATCAGCCCCAGCATTTT.

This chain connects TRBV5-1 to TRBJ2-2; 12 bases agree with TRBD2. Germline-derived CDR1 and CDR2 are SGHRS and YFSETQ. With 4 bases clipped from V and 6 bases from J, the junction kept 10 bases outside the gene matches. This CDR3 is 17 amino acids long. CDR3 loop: CASSPTGGLAGPGELFF. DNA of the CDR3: TGCGCCAGCAGCCCCACCGGAGGACTAGCGGGACCCGGGGAGCTGTTTTTT.

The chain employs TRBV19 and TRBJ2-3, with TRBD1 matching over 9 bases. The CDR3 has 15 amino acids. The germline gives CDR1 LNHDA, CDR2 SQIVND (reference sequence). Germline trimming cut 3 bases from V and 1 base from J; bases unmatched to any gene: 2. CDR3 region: CASSIRQGGTDTQYF. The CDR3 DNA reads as TGTGCCAGTAGTATCAGACAGGGGGGCACAGATACGCAGTATTTT.

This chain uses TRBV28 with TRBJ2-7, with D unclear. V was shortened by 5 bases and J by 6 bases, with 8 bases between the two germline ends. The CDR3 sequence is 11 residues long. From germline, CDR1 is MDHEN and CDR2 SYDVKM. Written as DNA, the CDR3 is TGTGCCAGCAGTCCTCGTTCCGAGCAGTACTTC. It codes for CASSPRSEQYF.

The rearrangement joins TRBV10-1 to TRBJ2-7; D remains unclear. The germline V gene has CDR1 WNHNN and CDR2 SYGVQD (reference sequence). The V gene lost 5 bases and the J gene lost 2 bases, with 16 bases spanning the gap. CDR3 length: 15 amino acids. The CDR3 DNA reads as TGCGCCAGCAGTAATCGTAGCAGTCGGACCTACGAGCAGTACTTC. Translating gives CASSNRSSRTYEQYF.

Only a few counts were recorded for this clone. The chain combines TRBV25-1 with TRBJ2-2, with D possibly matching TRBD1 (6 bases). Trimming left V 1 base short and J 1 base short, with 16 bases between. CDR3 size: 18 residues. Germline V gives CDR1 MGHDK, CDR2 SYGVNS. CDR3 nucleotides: TGTGCCAGCAGTGAATCTCGACGACAGGTCCTGAACACCGGGGAGCTGTTTTTT. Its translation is CASSESRRQVLNTGELFF. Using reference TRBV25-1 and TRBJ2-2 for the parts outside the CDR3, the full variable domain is EADIYQTPRYLVIGTGKKITLECSQTMGHDKMYWYQQDPGMELHLIHYSYGVNSTEKGDLSSESTVSRIRTEHFPLTLESARPSHTSQYLCASSESRRQVLNTGELFFGEGSRLTVL.

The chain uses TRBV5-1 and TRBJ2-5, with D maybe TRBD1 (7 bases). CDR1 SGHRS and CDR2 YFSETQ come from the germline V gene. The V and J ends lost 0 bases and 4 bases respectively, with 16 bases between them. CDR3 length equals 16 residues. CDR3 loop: CASSLDRGPRGETQYF. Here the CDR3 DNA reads TGCGCCAGCAGCTTGGACAGGGGCCCGCGGGGAGAGACCCAGTACTTC.

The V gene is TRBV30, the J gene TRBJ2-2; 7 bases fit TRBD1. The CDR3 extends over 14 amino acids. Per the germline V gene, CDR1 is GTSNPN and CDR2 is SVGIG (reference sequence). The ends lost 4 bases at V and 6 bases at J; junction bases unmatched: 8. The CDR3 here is CAWTTGDRAGELFF. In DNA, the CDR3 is TGTGCCTGGACCACAGGGGATCGGGCCGGGGAGCTGTTTTTT.

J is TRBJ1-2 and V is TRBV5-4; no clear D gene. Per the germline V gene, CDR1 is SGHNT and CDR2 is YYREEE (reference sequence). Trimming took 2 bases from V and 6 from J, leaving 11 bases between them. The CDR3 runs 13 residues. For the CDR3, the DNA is TGTGCCAGCAGCTTCGGAGGGTTGAATGGCTACACCTTC. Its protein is CASSFGGLNGYTF.

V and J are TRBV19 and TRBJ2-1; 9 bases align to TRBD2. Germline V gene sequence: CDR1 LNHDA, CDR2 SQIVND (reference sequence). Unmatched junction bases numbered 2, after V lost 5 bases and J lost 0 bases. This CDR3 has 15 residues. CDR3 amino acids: CASSRSGSSYNEQFF. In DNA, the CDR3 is TGTGCCAGTAGTCGTAGCGGGAGCTCCTACAATGAGCAGTTCTTC. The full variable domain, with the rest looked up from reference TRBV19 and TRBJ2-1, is DGGITQSPKYLFRKEGQNVTLSCEQNLNHDAMYWYRQDPGQGLRLIYYSQIVNDFQKGDIAEGYSVSREKKESFPLTVTSAQKNPTAFYLCASSRSGSSYNEQFFGPGTRLTVL.

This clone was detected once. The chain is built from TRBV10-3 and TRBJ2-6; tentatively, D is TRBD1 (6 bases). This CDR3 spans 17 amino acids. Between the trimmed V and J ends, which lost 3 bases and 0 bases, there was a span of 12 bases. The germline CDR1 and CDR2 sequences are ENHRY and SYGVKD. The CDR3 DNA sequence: TGTGCCATCAGTGACTCACAGGGTTTCTCTGGGGCCAACGTCCTGACTTTC. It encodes CAISDSQGFSGANVLTF.